The 16 T cell receptor beta chains below were found in one sample sequenced in a study of cytotoxic CD8 clonotypes in ibrutinib-treated CLL. Data came from immunoSEQ multiplex PCR; TCRdb stores just in-frame clones and leaves some out. The sample lists some 12,000 clones, approximately 67% seen once, with over 25% in the top ten. The specimen comprised PBMCs, sampled before ibrutinib treatment. The receptors were sampled from a human donor with chronic lymphocytic leukemia.

The chain recombines TRBV27 with TRBJ1-2; D uncertain. The germline V gene has CDR1 MNHEY and CDR2 SMNVEV (reference sequence). V dropped 6 bases and J dropped 2 bases, with 7 bases sitting between them. The CDR3 has 12 residues. The CDR3 sequence: CASSSGNYGYTF. CDR3 nucleotides: TGTGCCAGCAGCTCCGGGAACTATGGCTACACCTTC.

This chain joins TRBV5-1 and TRBJ1-2; maybe TRBD1 (5 bases). Trimming removed 1 base from V and 2 bases from J, with 12 bases in between. The CDR3 spans 15 residues. Germline loops: CDR1 SGHRS, CDR2 YFSETQ. The CDR3 DNA reads TGCGCCAGCAGCTTGTGGATCGGGGACAACTATGGCTACACCTTC. Amino acid sequence: CASSLWIGDNYGYTF.

This chain joins TRBV11-2 and TRBJ2-1, with 9 bases matching TRBD2. Unmatched junction bases numbered 9, after V lost 3 bases and J lost 9 bases. CDR3 length equals 15 residues. From germline, CDR1 is SGHAT and CDR2 FQNNGV. CDR3 nucleotide sequence: TGTGCCAGCAGCTTCGGGCGGGGGGGCACAAGTGAGCAGTTCTTC. It translates to CASSFGRGGTSEQFF.

The rearrangement joins TRBV28 to TRBJ2-3; TRBD2 matches 15 bases. The germline CDR1 and CDR2 sequences are MDHEN and SYDVKM. V dropped 6 bases and J dropped 0; count of bases not matched to a gene: 7. This CDR3 spans 18 amino acids. CDR3 amino acids: CASSGLAGGPSSTDTQYF. The CDR3 DNA reads as TGTGCCAGCAGCGGACTAGCGGGGGGGCCGTCTAGCACAGATACGCAGTATTTT.

This clone was seen a few times. Sequence at one end of the junction differs from germline and may be a read error. V usage is TRBV7-7 and J usage is TRBJ2-1; TRBD2 aligns across 14 bases. Germline V lookup: CDR1 SSHAT, CDR2 FNYEAQ (reference sequence). This CDR3 contains 15 residues. The CDR3 loop reads CASSSTSGGGDEQFF. The CDR3 DNA sequence: TGTGCTAGCAGCTCGACTAGCGGGGGGGGCGATGAGCAGTTCTTC.

The V gene is TRBV9, the J gene TRBJ1-1; maybe TRBD1 (5 bases). V was shortened by 7 bases and J by 3 bases, with 10 bases between the two germline ends. This CDR3 has 12 residues. Germline CDR1 is SGDLS and CDR2 is YYNGEE. Written as DNA, the CDR3 is TGTGCCAGCGGCAGGGCTGACACTGAAGCTTTCTTT. Translation: CASGRADTEAFF.

The V and J genes are TRBV5-1 and TRBJ2-3; no clear D. This CDR3 comprises 13 residues. Germline V CDR1 and CDR2: SGHRS, YFSETQ. V dropped 1 base and J dropped 4 bases, with 7 bases sitting between them. The CDR3 protein is CASSLFRADTQYF. In DNA, the CDR3 is TGCGCCAGCAGCTTGTTCCGGGCAGATACGCAGTATTTT.

The V call is TRBV18, the J call TRBJ2-7; a weak D match, TRBD2 (6 bases). Deletions cut 2 bases from V and 5 bases from J, with 19 bases between. The CDR3 covers 16 residues. Germline-derived CDR1 and CDR2 are KGHSH and LQKENI. CDR3: CASSPRFSPRGNEQYF. CDR3 coding DNA: TGTGCCAGCTCACCAAGGTTTAGTCCGCGCGGGAACGAGCAGTACTTC.

This rearrangement joins TRBV6-5 to TRBJ1-2; D unclear. V dropped 5 bases and J dropped 4 bases, with 17 bases sitting between them. The CDR3 contains 15 residues. Germline V gene lookup returns CDR1 MNHEY and CDR2 SVGAGI. CDR3 coding DNA: TGTGCCAGCAGTCTGGCCTGGGGTAATGTCTATGGCTACACCTTC. Translating it yields CASSLAWGNVYGYTF.

This chain connects TRBV28 to TRBJ1-5, with a weak D call TRBD1 (6 bases). The V and J ends lost 4 bases and 2 bases respectively, with 12 bases between them. The CDR3 covers 15 residues. Germline V gene lookup returns CDR1 MDHEN and CDR2 SYDVKM. CDR3 residues: CASSSPAGGNQPQHF. CDR3 DNA sequence: TGTGCCAGCAGTTCTCCTGCAGGGGGCAATCAGCCCCAGCATTTT.

V is TRBV29-1 and J is TRBJ1-2; maybe TRBD1 (6 bases). The CDR3 totals 15 residues. V dropped 0 bases and J dropped 2 bases, with 13 bases sitting between them. CDR1 is SQVTM and CDR2 is ANQGSEA in the germline V gene. CDR3 in amino acids: CSVEDRDISNYGYTF. Here the CDR3 DNA reads TGCAGCGTTGAAGATCGGGACATTTCGAACTATGGCTACACCTTC. The full variable domain, completed using reference TRBV29-1 and TRBJ1-2, is SAVISQKPSRDICQRGTSLTIQCQVDSQVTMMFWYRQQPGQSLTLIATANQGSEATYESGFVIDKFPISRPNLTFSTLTVSNMSPEDSSIYLCSVEDRDISNYGYTFGSGTRLTVV.

This chain links TRBV5-1 with TRBJ1-2; D ambiguous. The ends were cut back, 0 bases at V and 5 bases at J, with 8 bases in the middle. This CDR3 spans 13 amino acids. CDR1 and CDR2 (germline): SGHRS, YFSETQ. The CDR3 DNA sequence: TGCGCCAGCAGCTTGGCGCGGGAATATGGCTACACCTTC. It specifies CASSLAREYGYTF.

This clone came up a few times. This chain joins TRBV12-5 and TRBJ2-1; D is uncertain. CDR3 length: 13 residues. Trimming pared 1 base from V and 5 bases from J, leaving 6 bases between. In germline, CDR1 is LGHNT, CDR2 FRNRAP. DNA of the CDR3: TGTGCTAGTGGTTTGGCATTTCACAATGAGCAGTTCTTC. This encodes CASGLAFHNEQFF.

The chain links TRBV18 to TRBJ2-1; D uncertain. V lost 2 bases to trimming and J lost 12 bases, with 14 bases between them. CDR3 length: 13 residues. Germline loops: CDR1 KGHSH, CDR2 LQKENI. The CDR3 sequence is CASSPETARAQFF. As DNA, the CDR3 is TGTGCCAGCTCACCAGAGACCGCTAGGGCGCAGTTCTTC.

The chain uses TRBV6-1 and TRBJ2-1; the D call may be TRBD1 or TRBD2 (5 bases each). CDR1 is MNHNS, CDR2 SASEGT, per germline. Between the trimmed V and J ends, which lost 2 bases and 6 bases, there was a span of 14 bases. The CDR3 loop spans 15 amino acids. CDR3 in DNA: TGTGCCAGCAGTGAACCCTTAGACGGGGCCAATGAGCAGTTCTTC. It encodes CASSEPLDGANEQFF.

The table lists this clone with a few counts. The V and J genes are TRBV6-5 and TRBJ2-1; TRBD2 is a possible D gene (5 bases). Germline loops: CDR1 MNHEY, CDR2 SVGAGI. V was shortened by 6 bases and J by 5 bases, with 14 bases between the two germline ends. There are 14 residues in the CDR3. As DNA, the CDR3 is TGTGCCAGCAGGCGAGGGCTGTCGCACAATGAGCAGTTCTTC. It codes for CASRRGLSHNEQFF.